This T cell receptor (beta chain) was recovered during a study of shared clonotypes between healthy human individuals. The study, taken as a whole, reports: Among the subsets, naive ones generally showed larger estimated richness than memory ones.

Per germline, CDR1 SGHRS and CDR2 YFSETQ. This CDR3 spans 15 amino acids. V lost 1 base, J lost 6 bases, and 14 bases lay in between. On this clone itself: Its antigen is not known.

Data came from immunoSEQ multiplex PCR; TCRdb stores just in-frame clones and leaves some out. The repertoire consists of 1,400,000 or so clones, with approximately 98.5% occurring once and the leading ten covering 0.36%. The source is a man aged 25 to 40 in good health. This sequence joins TRBV5-1 and TRBJ2-1; D ambiguous. The sample consisted of naive CD4+ T cells sorted from blood. As for subset: CD45RA+ positively selected. CDR3 sequence (DNA): TGCGCCAGCAGCTTGCAGTCATTTGGGGTCAATGAGCAGTTCTTC. Its protein product is CASSLQSFGVNEQFF.